This T cell receptor beta chain was obtained from a study of regulatory T cells in long-lasting Graves disease. The table lists this clonotype with many counts. The CDR3 is 16 residues long. Germline loops: CDR1 KGHSH, CDR2 LQKENI. Trimming pared 0 bases from V and 8 bases from J, leaving 16 bases between. Time point denoted: newly diagnosed GD, antithyroid drugs for less than 3 months. The TCR library was prepared using RNA isolated from PBMCs. Guidelines of the American Thyroid Association were used to diagnose Graves' disease. Relying on iRepertoire HTBI primers and Arm-PCR of CDR3 regions, the team built TCR beta libraries. TCRdb recomputed calls from the multiplex PCR reads with MiXCR, one row per CDR3 protein. Among a few hundred thousand distinct CDR3 sequences listed, around 19% were seen once. The same data also went into a second study, on T cells in Graves' hyperthyroidism and ophthalmopathy. As reported in that work: Stable disease denoted Graves' hyperthyroidism without ophthalmopathy progression within 18 months. During a first-round RT-PCR of the TCR CDR3, the HTBI primer set was used.

Here the sequenced sample was peripheral blood mononuclear cells (PBMCs), taken at new diagnosis, from a patient treated with antithyroid drugs. The chain carries TRBV18 and TRBJ1-4, with D maybe TRBD1 (5 bases). The TCR comes from a woman in her twenties or thirties with Graves disease. The CDR3 DNA reads as TGTGCCAGCTCACCACCGATCGGGGGTTTAGGAGAAAAACTGTTTTTT. This sequence encodes CASSPPIGGLGEKLFF.